This T cell receptor (beta chain) was profiled in a study of OX40 agonist ivuxolimab in advanced cancers. Study-wide findings and caveats: Partial responders at 0.1-3.0 mg/kg had among the lowest clonal expansion.

Collection of blood occurred at baseline, at cycle 4 day 1, and at cycle 7 day 1. Concerning this clone itself: Its target is unknown.

The method was immunoSEQ multiplex PCR; TCRdb's version includes in-frame clones alone and lacks a portion of them. The data show some 35,000 clones, approximately 86% seen once. Germline values: CDR1 MNHNY, CDR2 SVGAGI (reference sequence). Losses at the gene ends were 6 bases for V and 8 bases for J; bases not matched to a gene: 7. This CDR3 spans 15 amino acids. The TCR sequence derives from an adult with an advanced solid tumor such as melanoma, head and neck, liver or kidney cancer. The V and J genes are TRBV6-6 and TRBJ2-1; 13 bases are shared with TRBD2. The specimen comprised CD4+ or CD8+ T cells sorted from blood, sampled in a trial of the OX40 agonist ivuxolimab. CDR3 sequence (DNA): TGTGCCAGCAGCGGGACTAGCGGGAACCTAGATGAGCAGTTCTTC. Amino acids: CASSGTSGNLDEQFF.